The table lists the clone carrying this T cell receptor beta chain with a few counts. In the authors' workflow: Nucleated cell counts were estimated from reference gene primer amplification. Sequencing was performed with immunoSEQ multiplex PCR; in TCRdb, only in-frame clones are kept and a portion is missing. V, J and clone size are taken as reported in that table, and D and trimming were inferred from the DNA itself. This table has about 150,000 clones, approximately 86% appearing once. This sample was taken from a study of blood T cell repertoires in COVID-19. Study in general: Sources were T cells, B-cell-depleted T cells, or PBMCs; the material itself was cDNA or gDNA.

Clinical histories supplied by participants themselves formed the basis of cohort assignment. The CDR3 has 14 amino acids. Germline loops: CDR1 SNHLY, CDR2 FYNNEI. V was pared by 3 bases and J by 3 bases, with 1 base of the junction left unmatched. The source is a woman aged 40-49 years who had been exposed to COVID-19. The sequenced material came from PBMCs or T cells enriched from blood (not recorded which). The chain employs TRBV2 and TRBJ1-2; 10 positions match TRBD1. The CDR3 nucleotides are TGTGCCAGCAGTGACGGACAGGGGGACTATGGCTACACCTTC. Translating it yields CASSDGQGDYGYTF. The full variable domain, completed using reference TRBV2 and TRBJ1-2, is EPEVTQTPSHQVTQMGQEVILRCVPISNHLYFYWYRQILGQKVEFLVSFYNNEISEKSEIFDDQFSVERPDGSNFTLKIRSTKLEDSAMYFCASSDGQGDYGYTFGSGTRLTVV.